The clone carrying this T cell receptor (beta chain) was seen ten or more times. The antigen is unknown. The data belong to a study of Graves' ophthalmopathy and Graves' hyperthyroidism. TCR beta CDR3 amplification used RNA transcripts. HTBI-primed RT-PCR formed the first round, and a multiplex PCR formed the second. MiXCR, run by TCRdb on the multiplex PCR reads, gives a single entry per CDR3 protein. The repertoire holds about 1.1 million distinct CDR3 sequences, with less than 45% as singletons. Germline V lookup: CDR1 MGHDK, CDR2 SYGVNS. This CDR3 has 14 residues. Trimming at V came to 1 base and at J to 4 bases, leaving 2 bases not matched to a gene. Study-wide results and caveats: Ophthalmopathy progression was predicted with about 67% sensitivity and about 74% specificity. Blood also carried most expanded thyroid clonotypes exceeding 0.001 frequency.

The sequence derives from an adult man with Graves' hyperthyroidism. The chain uses TRBV25-1 and TRBJ2-5; 8 positions match TRBD2. Sequencing used peripheral blood or thyroid tissue (not recorded which). CDR3: CASSEWRGAETQYF. CDR3 DNA sequence: TGTGCCAGCAGTGAATGGCGGGGGGCAGAGACCCAGTACTTC.